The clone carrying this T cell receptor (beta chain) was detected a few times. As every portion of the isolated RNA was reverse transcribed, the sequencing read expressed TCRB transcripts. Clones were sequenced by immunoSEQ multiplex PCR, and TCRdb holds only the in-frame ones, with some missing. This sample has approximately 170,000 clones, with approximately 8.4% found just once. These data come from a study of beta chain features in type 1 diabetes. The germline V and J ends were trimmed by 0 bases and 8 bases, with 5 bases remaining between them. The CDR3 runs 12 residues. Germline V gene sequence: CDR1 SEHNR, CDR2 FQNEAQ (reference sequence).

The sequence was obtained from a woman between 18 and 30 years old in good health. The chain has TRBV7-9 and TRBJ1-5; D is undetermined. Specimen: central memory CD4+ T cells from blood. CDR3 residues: CASSLAAEPQHF. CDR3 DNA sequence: TGTGCCAGCAGCTTAGCAGCGGAGCCCCAGCATTTT.